The 30 T cell receptor beta chains listed next were all sequenced from one sample in a study of blood T cell repertoires in COVID-19. Here immunoSEQ multiplex PCR was the method, and the copy in TCRdb shows in-frame clones only, minus some. The sample consists of 120,000 or so clones, around 82% of them appearing once. Source material: peripheral blood. These receptors all come from a man at least 80 years old with active or convalescent COVID-19.

This rearrangement joins TRBV7-9 to TRBJ1-1; TRBD1 might be the D (6 bases). Germline CDR1 SEHNR, CDR2 FQNEAQ (reference sequence). CDR3 length: 15 amino acids. Trimming took off 5 bases at V and 5 bases at J, with 18 bases between the two ends. CDR3 region: CASSAAARGRTEAFF. CDR3 DNA: TGTGCCAGCAGCGCCGCGGCCAGGGGTAGAACTGAAGCTTTCTTT.

To note about this clone: The same CDR3 also results from other DNA sequences found in this sample. The CDR3 sequence: CASSPTGTNYGYTF. CDR3 in DNA: TGTGCCAGCAGCCCGACCGGGACAAACTATGGCTACACCTTC. This chain joins TRBV6-4 and TRBJ1-2; the D gene is possibly TRBD1 (6 bases). Trimming took 6 bases from V and 2 from J, leaving 13 bases between them. The CDR3 is 14 residues long. Per germline, CDR1 MRHNA and CDR2 SNTAGT.

The chain couples TRBV10-2 to TRBJ1-2; D is unclear. This CDR3 contains 13 residues. V was shortened by 3 bases and J by 3 bases, with 8 bases between the two germline ends. Germline V gene sequence: CDR1 WSHSY, CDR2 SAAADI. The CDR3 region is CASSEEHDYGYTF. Written as DNA, the CDR3 is TGCGCCAGCAGTGAAGAACACGACTATGGCTACACCTTC.

The chain joins TRBV7-2 to TRBJ2-7, with D possibly being TRBD2 (6 bases). The CDR3 length is 14 residues. V lost 5 bases and J 1 base, leaving 12 bases between the germline ends. The germline V gene encodes CDR1 SGHTA and CDR2 FQGNSA. This chain's CDR3 is CASSPGLRSYEQYF. The CDR3 nucleotides read TGTGCCAGCAGCCCGGGACTTCGATCCTACGAGCAGTACTTC.

The chain recombines TRBV2 with TRBJ2-7; a weak D match, TRBD2 (5 bases). CDR1 SNHLY and CDR2 FYNNEI come from the germline V gene. The CDR3 has 15 amino acids. Trimming cost V 2 bases and J 0 bases, with 11 bases left between them. DNA for the CDR3: TGTGCCAGCAGTGAAACCGGGAACCTCTCCTACGAGCAGTACTTC. It specifies CASSETGNLSYEQYF.

As concerns this clone: Other DNA sequences of this sample code for an identical CDR3. This chain links TRBV10-3 with TRBJ2-3; TRBD2 agrees at 7 bases. The CDR3 contains 14 residues. Germline V gene data show CDR1 as ENHRY and CDR2 as SYGVKD. Germline trimming cut 4 bases from V and 3 bases from J; bases unmatched to any gene: 4. CDR3 sequence (DNA): TGTGCCATCAGTGTCGGCGGGGGAACAGATACGCAGTATTTT. Translated: CAISVGGGTDTQYF.

This clone was seen many times. J is TRBJ1-2 and V is TRBV10-2; 9 bases are a match to TRBD1. J gave up 6 bases and V 4 bases, and 0 bases lay outside the gene matches. The CDR3 spans 12 residues. Germline V gives CDR1 WSHSY, CDR2 SAAADI. The CDR3 region is CASSGQGDGYTF. CDR3 nucleotide sequence: TGCGCCAGCAGTGGACAGGGGGATGGCTACACCTTC.

A single count supports this clone. The chain has TRBV5-6 and TRBJ1-5; TRBD1 agrees at 9 bases. From germline, CDR1 is SGHDT and CDR2 YYEEEE. Trimming at V came to 4 bases and at J to 3 bases, leaving 5 bases not matched to a gene. The CDR3 sequence is 15 residues long. CDR3 loop: CASSLGTGYNQPQHF. CDR3 sequence (DNA): TGTGCCAGCAGCCTCGGGACAGGGTACAATCAGCCCCAGCATTTT.

This clone was counted a few times. V and J are TRBV14 and TRBJ2-7; 9 nucleotides line up with TRBD1. The V gene end was trimmed by 7 bases and the J gene end by 5 bases; junction bases not matched to a gene: 9. Germline loops: CDR1 SGHDN, CDR2 FVKESK. The CDR3 is 14 amino acids. The CDR3 spells CASTLGQGFHEQYF. The CDR3 DNA reads as TGTGCCAGCACCCTCGGACAGGGGTTCCACGAGCAGTACTTC.

CDR3 in DNA: TGTGCCATCAGTGAGACCCCTAGCGGGGGGGCCTTCGAGCAGTACTTC. This codes for CAISETPSGGAFEQYF. This rearrangement joins TRBV10-3 to TRBJ2-7; 12 bases agree with TRBD2. Per the germline V gene, CDR1 is ENHRY and CDR2 is SYGVKD. V was pared by 2 bases and J by 6 bases, with 8 bases of the junction left unmatched. The CDR3 runs to 16 residues.

This sequence joins TRBV6-1 and TRBJ2-7; TRBD1 matches 9 bases. J was trimmed by 3 bases and V by 3 bases; bases with no gene match: 12. The V gene's germline CDR1 is MNHNS and CDR2 SASEGT. This CDR3 has 17 amino acids. The chain's CDR3 is CASSDRLVGTGSYEQYF. The CDR3 nucleotides read TGTGCCAGCAGTGACCGTTTAGTCGGGACAGGGAGCTACGAGCAGTACTTC.

CDR3 nucleotide sequence: TGTGCCAGCAGTGGACTAGCTAGCGGGGAGCTGTTTTTT. This codes for CASSGLASGELFF. The genes are TRBV12-3 or TRBV12-4 and TRBJ2-2; TRBD2 matches 8 bases. V shed 5 bases and J 7 bases; nucleotides not matched to a gene: 3. The CDR3 covers 13 residues.

This rearrangement joins TRBV7-3 to TRBJ2-5, with D unresolved. Germline V gene data show CDR1 as SGHTA and CDR2 as FQGTGA. The CDR3 is 13 residues long. Trimming cost V 4 bases and J 5 bases, with 11 bases left between them. The CDR3 region is CASSSALRETQYF. The CDR3 nucleotides are TGTGCCAGCAGCTCGGCCCTCAGGGAGACCCAGTACTTC. The whole variable domain, remainder taken from reference TRBV7-3 and TRBJ2-5, is GAGVSQTPSNKVTEKGKYVELRCDPISGHTALYWYRQSLGQGPEFLIYFQGTGAADDSGLPNDRFFAVRPEGSVSTLKIQRTERGDSAVYLCASSSALRETQYFGPGTRLLVL.

The chain has TRBV9 and TRBJ1-3; D not resolved. V lost 3 bases, J lost 0 bases, and 10 bases lay in between. Germline V gene sequence: CDR1 SGDLS, CDR2 YYNGEE. The CDR3 length is 15 residues. The CDR3 protein is CASSALGSSGNTIYF. The CDR3 coding sequence is TGTGCCAGCAGCGCCCTGGGCAGCTCTGGAAACACCATATATTTT. Looking up the rest from reference TRBV9 and TRBJ1-3 gives the full variable domain: DSGVTQTPKHLITATGQRVTLRCSPRSGDLSVYWYQQSLDQGLQFLIQYYNGEERAKGNILERFSAQQFPDLHSELNLSSLELGDSALYFCASSALGSSGNTIYFGEGSWLTVV.

This clone showed up just once. The CDR3 here is CAWSHGTGGETQYF. The CDR3 DNA follows: TGTGCCTGGAGTCACGGGACAGGGGGGGAGACCCAGTACTTC. J is TRBJ2-5 and V is TRBV30; 11 bases are shared with TRBD1. CDR3 size: 14 residues. V lost 2 bases, J lost 5 bases, and 4 bases stayed unmatched. Looked up from germline, CDR1 is GTSNPN and CDR2 is SVGIG (reference sequence).

The chain uses TRBV19 and TRBJ2-3, with 10 nucleotides matching TRBD1. V trimming: 8 bases; J trimming: 5 bases; junction bases outside the gene matches: 7. Germline lookup yields CDR1 LNHDA and CDR2 SQIVND (reference sequence). The CDR3 consists of 14 residues. The CDR3 DNA sequence: TGTGCCAGTTCAAGGACAGGGGGTATAGATACGCAGTATTTT. Its protein product is CASSRTGGIDTQYF.

The genes are TRBV19 and TRBJ2-3; maybe TRBD2 (6 bases). The CDR3 sequence is 16 residues long. The ends were cut back, 6 bases at V and 1 base at J, with 17 bases in the middle. The V gene's germline CDR1 is LNHDA and CDR2 SQIVND (reference sequence). This chain's CDR3 is CASSKEAGPGTDTQYF. The CDR3 region has the DNA TGTGCCAGTAGCAAGGAGGCGGGGCCAGGCACAGATACGCAGTATTTT. The variable domain in full, completed from reference TRBV19 and TRBJ2-3, reads DGGITQSPKYLFRKEGQNVTLSCEQNLNHDAMYWYRQDPGQGLRLIYYSQIVNDFQKGDIAEGYSVSREKKESFPLTVTSAQKNPTAFYLCASSKEAGPGTDTQYFGPGTRLTVL.

This chain connects TRBV7-2 to TRBJ1-4; 10 positions agree with TRBD1. Germline CDR1 is SGHTA and CDR2 is FQGNSA. The CDR3 runs to 18 residues. V lost 3 bases, J lost 0 bases, and 7 bases stayed unmatched. As DNA, the CDR3 is TGTGCCAGCAGCTTTACACCCGGGACAGGGGCAACTAATGAAAAACTGTTTTTT. This sequence encodes CASSFTPGTGATNEKLFF.

The chain has TRBV5-3 and TRBJ2-1; TRBD2 aligns across 8 bases. TRBV5-3 qualifies as an ORF whose function is uncertain. V lost 4 bases to trimming and J lost 8 bases; unmatched junction nucleotides: 17. CDR3 length: 17 residues. CDR3 coding DNA: TGTGCCAGAAGCCGCCTCCCCGGGAGGGGCCCTTGGGATGAGCAGTTCTTC. This sequence encodes CARSRLPGRGPWDEQFF.

The gene calls are TRBV10-3 and TRBJ1-3; D remains unclear. This CDR3 contains 14 residues. V was trimmed by 6 bases and J by 0 bases, leaving 9 bases between them. Germline loops: CDR1 ENHRY, CDR2 SYGVKD. Here the CDR3 DNA reads TGTGCCATCAGGCCTCGAGACTCTGGAAACACCATATATTTT. Translating it yields CAIRPRDSGNTIYF.

The chain uses TRBV9 and TRBJ2-2, with TRBD2 identical over 10 bases. This CDR3 is 17 amino acids long. Germline V gene sequence: CDR1 SGDLS, CDR2 YYNGEE. Trimming cost V 0 bases and J 3 bases; bases outside gene matches: 5. The CDR3 nucleotides read TGTGCCAGCAGCGTAGAACTAGCGGGGCCCGACACCGGGGAGCTGTTTTTT. Amino acid sequence: CASSVELAGPDTGELFF.

The chain uses TRBV4-1 and TRBJ1-1; tentative D call: TRBD1 (6 bases). Germline V gene lookup returns CDR1 MGHRA and CDR2 YSYEKL. The CDR3 totals 14 residues. Trimming pared 4 bases from V and 6 bases from J, leaving 15 bases between. The CDR3 coding sequence is TGCGCCAGCAGCCGGAGTCCACAGGGAGCTGAAGCTTTCTTT. It specifies CASSRSPQGAEAFF.

This chain uses TRBV27 with TRBJ2-3, with 10 bases matching TRBD1. The CDR3 totals 15 residues. The V gene's germline CDR1 is MNHEY and CDR2 SMNVEV (reference sequence). Unmatched junction bases numbered 7, after V lost 6 bases and J lost 4 bases. CDR3 region: CASSSTGGLSDTQYF. CDR3 in DNA: TGTGCCAGCAGCTCGACAGGGGGCCTATCAGATACGCAGTATTTT.

V and J are TRBV6-5 and TRBJ1-1, with 10 nucleotides matching TRBD1. J was trimmed by 1 base and V by 9 bases; bases with no gene match: 2. From germline, CDR1 is MNHEY and CDR2 SVGAGI. The CDR3 has 13 amino acids. The CDR3 sequence is CASRDRGNTEAFF. The CDR3, as DNA: TGTGCCAGTCGGGACAGGGGGAACACTGAAGCTTTCTTT.

The CDR3 loop reads CASSRDRSYGYTF. CDR3 DNA: TGTGCCAGCTCACGTGACAGAAGTTATGGCTACACCTTC. The gene calls are TRBV18 and TRBJ1-2; a weak D match, TRBD1 (5 bases). CDR1 is KGHSH and CDR2 is LQKENI in the germline V gene. The CDR3 contains 13 residues. The germline V and J ends were trimmed by 4 bases and 5 bases, with 11 bases remaining between them. Full variable domain (rest looked up from reference TRBV18 and TRBJ1-2): NAGVMQNPRHLVRRRGQEARLRCSPMKGHSHVYWYRQLPEEGLKFMVYLQKENIIDESGMPKERFSAEFPKEGPSILRIQQVVRGDSAAYFCASSRDRSYGYTFGSGTRLTVV.

V gene TRBV6-5 combines with J gene TRBJ2-3, with 8 bases aligning to TRBD1. The germline V gene has CDR1 MNHEY and CDR2 SVGAGI. With V trimmed by 6 bases and J by 4 bases, 6 bases remained unmatched. The CDR3 consists of 14 residues. The CDR3 region is CASSLDRASDTQYF. CDR3 nucleotides: TGTGCCAGCAGCCTGGACAGGGCCTCAGATACGCAGTATTTT.

The V gene is TRBV7-2, the J gene TRBJ1-6; no clear D. V was pared by 5 bases and J by 7 bases, with 6 bases between. The CDR3 extends over 12 amino acids. Germline values: CDR1 SGHTA, CDR2 FQGNSA. The DNA of the CDR3 is TGTGCCAGCAGCCCGGGGAATTCACCCCTCCACTTT. Its translation: CASSPGNSPLHF. The complete variable domain, with remaining parts taken from reference TRBV7-2 and TRBJ1-6, reads GAGVSQSPSNKVTEKGKDVELRCDPISGHTALYWYRQSLGQGLEFLIYFQGNSAPDKSGLPSDRFSAERTGGSVSTLTIQRTQQEDSAVYLCASSPGNSPLHFGNGTRLTVT.

This clone was seen only a few times. The rearrangement uses TRBV27 and TRBJ1-5, with D perhaps TRBD1 (5 bases). Germline loops: CDR1 MNHEY, CDR2 SMNVEV (reference sequence). The V and J ends lost 6 bases and 6 bases respectively, with 12 bases between them. The CDR3 length is 13 residues. The CDR3 region has the DNA TGTGCCAGCAGATTTACAGGTACTCAGCCCCAGCATTTT. Translated: CASRFTGTQPQHF.

The rearrangement links TRBV14 to TRBJ1-2; no definite D call. The CDR3 totals 13 residues. Deletions cut 4 bases from V and 4 bases from J, with 10 bases between. From germline, CDR1 is SGHDN and CDR2 FVKESK. The CDR3 is CASSRLELYGYTF. As DNA, the CDR3 is TGTGCCAGCAGCCGTTTAGAGCTCTATGGCTACACCTTC.

The chain links TRBV3-1 (or the pseudogene TRBV3-2) to TRBJ2-7, with TRBD1 identical over 8 bases. Germline V gene sequence: CDR1 LGHDT, CDR2 YNNKEL (reference sequence). Losses at the gene ends were 2 bases for V and 9 bases for J; bases not matched to a gene: 6. The CDR3 consists of 13 residues. CDR3 protein: CASSQLDRVLQYF. CDR3 DNA: TGTGCCAGCAGCCAACTGGACAGGGTCTTGCAGTACTTC.